This T cell receptor beta chain was obtained from a study of shared clonotypes between healthy human individuals. CDR1 is SGHAT and CDR2 is FQNNGV in the germline V gene. The V end was cut by 4 bases, the J end by 2 bases, with 14 bases between. This CDR3 is built from 16 residues. Some clones are missing from TCRdb's copy, which holds only in-frame ones; the method was immunoSEQ multiplex PCR. The repertoire holds millions of clones, over 85% seen once, with 0.1% to 0.15% in the top ten. The sequence was collected from a man aged 18 to 30 in good health. The V gene is TRBV11-2, the J gene TRBJ1-4; tentative D call: TRBD1 (5 bases). The source material was naive CD4+ T cells sorted from blood. This sample's subset: CD45RA+ positively selected. CDR3 sequence: CASSSPPGLTNEKLFF. The CDR3 DNA reads TGTGCCAGCAGCTCACCGCCGGGACTTACTAATGAAAAACTGTTTTTT.